A single sample is the source of the 19 T cell receptor beta chains below, sequenced in a study of blood T cell repertoires in COVID-19. Profiled with immunoSEQ multiplex PCR; TCRdb holds only in-frame clones, not every one. The data show 250,000 or so clones, with 70% to 90% seen just once and around 3.3% held by the top ten. The specimen was peripheral blood. These receptors were collected from a man aged 18 to 30 with active or convalescent COVID-19.

V gene TRBV28 combines with J gene TRBJ1-5, with D possibly TRBD1 on 6 matching bases. The V gene's germline CDR1 is MDHEN and CDR2 SYDVKM. The length of the CDR3 is 13 residues. The V end lost 3 bases, the J end lost 7 bases, and 10 bases lay between the germline ends. CDR3 sequence reads: CASSFQGLQPQHF. The CDR3 DNA is TGTGCCAGCAGTTTTCAGGGGCTCCAGCCCCAGCATTTT.

This clone has only one observation. The identical CDR3 is also encoded by other nucleotide sequences in the sample. V and J are TRBV18 and TRBJ2-3, with 12 nucleotides matching TRBD2. CDR1 KGHSH and CDR2 LQKENI come from the germline V gene. CDR3 length equals 16 residues. V shed 6 bases and J 0 bases; nucleotides not matched to a gene: 4. The CDR3, as DNA: TGTGCCAGCTCGCCGCTAGCGGGAGGGAGCACAGATACGCAGTATTTT. This gives the protein CASSPLAGGSTDTQYF. Looking up the rest from reference TRBV18 and TRBJ2-3 gives the full variable domain: NAGVMQNPRHLVRRRGQEARLRCSPMKGHSHVYWYRQLPEEGLKFMVYLQKENIIDESGMPKERFSAEFPKEGPSILRIQQVVRGDSAAYFCASSPLAGGSTDTQYFGPGTRLTVL.

J is TRBJ2-2 and V is TRBV4-1, with TRBD2 as a possible D gene (5 bases). The CDR3 is made up of 14 amino acids. V was trimmed by 6 bases and J by 1 base, leaving 9 bases between them. CDR1 MGHRA and CDR2 YSYEKL come from the germline V gene. CDR3 residues: CASRTRENTGELFF. The DNA of the CDR3 is TGCGCCAGCAGAACCCGGGAGAACACCGGGGAGCTGTTTTTT.

The chain couples TRBV4-1 to TRBJ1-1; TRBD1 aligns across 7 bases. This CDR3 is built from 16 residues. The germline CDR1 and CDR2 sequences are MGHRA and YSYEKL. With 1 base clipped from V and 5 bases from J, the junction kept 10 bases outside the gene matches. CDR3 DNA sequence: TGCGCCAGCAGCCAAGTACCGGCAGGGGGTCAGACTGAAGCTTTCTTT. It translates to CASSQVPAGGQTEAFF.

The chain joins TRBV4-3 to TRBJ2-1; D might be TRBD2 (5 bases). Looked up from germline, CDR1 is LGHNA and CDR2 is YSLEER. Trimming stripped 1 base from V and 7 bases from J, with 14 bases between. The CDR3 is 15 residues long. The CDR3 DNA reads as TGCGCCAGCAGCCAAGGAGACGGGGTCGGAAATGAGCAGTTCTTC. Translation gives CASSQGDGVGNEQFF.

V is TRBV29-1 and J is TRBJ2-5; 7 positions match TRBD1. Germline CDR1 SQVTM, CDR2 ANQGSEA. The CDR3 spans 13 residues. After removal of 5 bases from V and 2 bases from J, the junction contained 5 bases not matched to a gene. CDR3 loop: CSVRDSEQETQYF. The DNA for the CDR3 is TGCAGCGTTCGGGACAGCGAACAAGAGACCCAGTACTTC. The complete variable domain, with remaining parts taken from reference TRBV29-1 and TRBJ2-5, reads SAVISQKPSRDICQRGTSLTIQCQVDSQVTMMFWYRQQPGQSLTLIATANQGSEATYESGFVIDKFPISRPNLTFSTLTVSNMSPEDSSIYLCSVRDSEQETQYFGPGTRLLVL.

The J gene is TRBJ2-7, the V gene TRBV6-5; the D gene is possibly TRBD1 (6 bases). Trimming removed 6 bases from V and 2 bases from J, with 11 bases in between. The CDR3 is 13 amino acids. Germline loops: CDR1 MNHEY, CDR2 SVGAGI. CDR3 residues: CASRHNRAYEQYF. The CDR3 DNA sequence: TGTGCCAGCAGACATAACAGGGCCTACGAGCAGTACTTC.

The chain joins TRBV18 to TRBJ1-3, with TRBD1 identical over 7 bases. This CDR3 contains 16 residues. Germline CDR1 reads KGHSH; CDR2 reads LQKENI. After removal of 1 base from V and 0 bases from J, the junction contained 3 bases not matched to a gene. Here the CDR3 DNA reads TGTGCCAGCTCACCACAACAGGGGAGCTCTGGAAACACCATATATTTT. It encodes CASSPQQGSSGNTIYF. The entire variable domain, with the rest obtained from reference TRBV18 and TRBJ1-3, is as follows: NAGVMQNPRHLVRRRGQEARLRCSPMKGHSHVYWYRQLPEEGLKFMVYLQKENIIDESGMPKERFSAEFPKEGPSILRIQQVVRGDSAAYFCASSPQQGSSGNTIYFGEGSWLTVV.

This chain links TRBV7-3 with TRBJ2-1; 7 bases align to TRBD2. CDR1 is SGHTA, CDR2 FQGTGA, per germline. This CDR3 has 15 amino acids. Losses at the gene ends were 5 bases for V and 3 bases for J; bases not matched to a gene: 7. Here the CDR3 reads CASSPIRGDYNEQFF. The CDR3 nucleotides read TGTGCCAGCAGCCCCATTCGGGGGGACTACAATGAGCAGTTCTTC.

The chain is built from TRBV19 and TRBJ2-1; TRBD2 matches at 8 bases. J was trimmed by 2 bases and V by 6 bases; bases with no gene match: 9. CDR1 is LNHDA, CDR2 SQIVND, per germline (reference sequence). The CDR3 totals 16 residues. CDR3 amino acids: CASREFSGTAYNEQFF. For the CDR3, the DNA is TGTGCCAGTAGGGAATTTAGCGGGACCGCCTACAATGAGCAGTTCTTC.

This rearrangement joins TRBV5-1 to TRBJ1-1, with D perhaps TRBD1 (6 bases). V was cut by 3 bases and J by 6 bases, with 15 bases left in between. Germline V gene lookup returns CDR1 SGHRS and CDR2 YFSETQ. The CDR3 spans 14 residues. CDR3 region: CASSYREGDSEAFF. The DNA of the CDR3 is TGCGCCAGCAGCTACAGGGAGGGAGACTCTGAAGCTTTCTTT.

V and J are TRBV5-4 and TRBJ2-3; TRBD2 is a possible D gene (6 bases). CDR1 and CDR2 from the germline V gene are SGHNT and YYREEE (reference sequence). Trimming removed 2 bases from V and 0 bases from J, with 7 bases in between. The CDR3 sequence is 14 residues long. DNA of the CDR3: TGTGCCAGCAGCTTTGCGGGAAGCACAGATACGCAGTATTTT. As protein: CASSFAGSTDTQYF.

In its sample, this clone was seen once. The chain is built from TRBV30 and TRBJ2-7, with D possibly being TRBD1 (5 bases). The CDR3 sequence is 14 residues long. Trimming pared 3 bases from V and 3 bases from J, leaving 15 bases between. The V gene's germline CDR1 is GTSNPN and CDR2 SVGIG (reference sequence). In nucleotides, the CDR3 is TGTGCCTGGAGCGACAGTCCCAAGTACTACGAGCAGTACTTC. Encoded protein: CAWSDSPKYYEQYF. Using reference TRBV30 and TRBJ2-7 for the parts outside the CDR3, the full variable domain is SQTIHQWPATLVQPVGSPLSLECTVEGTSNPNLYWYRQAAGRGLQLLFYSVGIGQISSEVPQNLSASRPQDRQFILSSKKLLLSDSGFYLCAWSDSPKYYEQYFGPGTRLTVT.

The gene calls are TRBV15 and TRBJ1-4, with D maybe TRBD1 (5 bases). Germline V gives CDR1 LNHNV, CDR2 YYDKDF (reference sequence). The CDR3 consists of 14 residues. With 0 bases removed from V and 5 bases from J, the gap between germline ends came to 7 bases. Here the CDR3 DNA reads TGTGCCACCAGCAGAGATCGGGGGAATGAAAAACTGTTTTTT. Residues: CATSRDRGNEKLFF.

The chain couples TRBV19 to TRBJ2-7, with no clear D. With 4 bases removed from V and 3 bases from J, the gap between germline ends came to 4 bases. CDR3 length: 11 amino acids. The V gene's germline CDR1 is LNHDA and CDR2 SQIVND (reference sequence). DNA of the CDR3: TGTGCCAGTAGTACGGGCTACGAGCAGTACTTC. This gives the protein CASSTGYEQYF.

This clone was found a few times. This chain links TRBV25-1 with TRBJ1-1; the D is unclear. The CDR3 is 14 residues long. The V gene's germline CDR1 is MGHDK and CDR2 SYGVNS. Trimming removed 3 bases from V and 3 bases from J, with 11 bases in between. CDR3 sequence (DNA): TGTGCCAGCAGTGATCCGCACCGGGACACTGAAGCTTTCTTT. Amino acid sequence: CASSDPHRDTEAFF.

The CDR3 nucleotides are TGCAGTGGGAGGGACAACTATGGCTACACCTTC. The encoded protein is CSGRDNYGYTF. The J gene is TRBJ1-2, the V gene TRBV20-1; D is possibly TRBD1 (5 bases). The germline V gene encodes CDR1 DFQATT and CDR2 SNEGSKA (reference sequence). The CDR3 is 11 amino acids. The V gene lost 7 bases and the J gene lost 2 bases, with 8 bases spanning the gap.

V gene TRBV7-9 combines with J gene TRBJ1-6; tentative D call: TRBD1 (6 bases). CDR1 and CDR2 from the germline V gene are SEHNR and FQNEAQ (reference sequence). Trimming took off 1 base at V and 7 bases at J, with 17 bases between the two ends. There are 17 residues in the CDR3. The CDR3 here is CASSLGGRGIRNSPLHF. As DNA, the CDR3 is TGTGCCAGCAGCTTAGGGGGCAGGGGAATCAGAAATTCACCCCTCCACTTT.

The rearrangement links TRBV2 to TRBJ1-5; 8 bases fit TRBD1. Germline CDR1 and CDR2: SNHLY and FYNNEI. This CDR3 has 12 residues. The junction had 7 bases not matched to a gene; V was cut back by 3 bases and J by 15 bases. The CDR3 here is CASSETGENRHF. DNA for the CDR3: TGTGCCAGCAGTGAGACAGGGGAAAACCGGCATTTT.